This T cell receptor beta chain comes out of a study of neoadjuvant nivolumab and ipilimumab in lung cancer. The CDR3 covers 15 residues. By proportion, this clone is medium-sized. Repertoires were generated with immunoSEQ multiplex PCR, while TCRdb's copy carries only in-frame clones and drops some. The profile shows 25,000 to 30,000 clones, 65% to 85% of them singletons. The gene calls are TRBV21-1 and TRBJ1-6; the table gives TRBD1 as D, unverified against the DNA. TRBV21-1 is reported as a pseudogene. This TCR derives from an adult with non-small cell lung cancer. The sequenced sample was tumor tissue, obtained after neoadjuvant nivolumab, alone or with ipilimumab, at or shortly before surgery. CDR3 DNA sequence: TGTGCCAGCAGCACCCCAGTGAACTATAATTCACCCCTCCACTTT. Residues: CASSTPVNYNSPLHF.